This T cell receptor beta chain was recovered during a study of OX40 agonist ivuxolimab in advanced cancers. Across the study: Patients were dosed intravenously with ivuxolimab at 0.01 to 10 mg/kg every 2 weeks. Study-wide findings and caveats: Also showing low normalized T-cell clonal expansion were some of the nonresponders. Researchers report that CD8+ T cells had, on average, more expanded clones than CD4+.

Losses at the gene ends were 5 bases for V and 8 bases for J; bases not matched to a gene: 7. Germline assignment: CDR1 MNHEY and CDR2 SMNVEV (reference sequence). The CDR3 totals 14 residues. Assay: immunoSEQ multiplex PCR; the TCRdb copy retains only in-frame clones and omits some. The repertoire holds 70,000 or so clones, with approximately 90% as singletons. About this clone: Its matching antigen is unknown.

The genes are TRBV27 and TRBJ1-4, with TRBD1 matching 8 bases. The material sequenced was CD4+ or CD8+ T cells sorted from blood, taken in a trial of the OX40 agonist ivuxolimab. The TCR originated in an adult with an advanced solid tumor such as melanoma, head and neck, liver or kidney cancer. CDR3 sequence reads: CASSITGGREKLFF. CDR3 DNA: TGTGCCAGCAGTATCACAGGGGGTAGAGAAAAACTGTTTTTT.